The source of this T cell receptor (beta chain) is a study of blood T cell repertoires in COVID-19 (dated by TCRdb to 2019 to 2021). For the wider study: The collaborator samples originated in the United States, Italy and Spain and spanned the acute and convalescent phases of COVID-19. Where HLA class I and class II types were available, the types were taken from metadata supplied by the sample provider, not from assay-based typing. Subjects who had been exposed to COVID-19, were actively infected with it, or had recovered from it provided the deeply sampled blood TCRbeta repertoires that made up the dataset. A de-identified subject ID, COVID-19 status, age in years and sex were almost always included in the sample metadata. The repertoires were released in a freely available public database intended as a resource for research on the immune response to SARS-CoV-2. The samples were drawn from two sources: the first 160 participants of the ongoing ImmuneRACE study, and 1,200 or so subjects contributed by 6 global collaborators. The material from the prospective study consisted of cDNA or gDNA derived from T cells, B-cell-depleted T cells, or PBMCs. The paper's findings and limits, for the study overall: Clinical and demographic metadata were provided uncurated, with the amount varying by source and participant.

Whole blood was collected in K2EDTA tubes by collaborating institutions according to the institutions' own protocols. For TCRbeta analysis, collaborators shipped samples in one of three forms: frozen whole blood, isolated PBMCs, or DNA extracted from either of those sample types. The immunoSEQ Assay, a bias-controlled multiplex PCR, was used to amplify TCRbeta CDR3 regions from genomic DNA. As for how the authors treated the data: The number of nucleated cells in each sample was estimated from the amplification of reference gene primers within the assay. To quantify the absolute abundance of each unique TCRbeta CDR3 rearrangement, sequence reads were collapsed and filtered. For each sample, productive Simpson clonality was calculated as the square root of Simpson's diversity index across productive rearrangements. The source is immuneACCESS, and TCRdb retained only in-frame sequences with V and J called. Part of the clones is not carried over; for the studies checked, unresolved V genes explain less than half of this, and the remainder is unexplained. V and J calls and clone size are those listed in that table; D and trimming were worked out from the DNA. The sample yields roughly 80,000 clones; over 80% were counted once. About 9% of the sample is in the top ten clones.

Based on the germline V gene, the CDR1 and CDR2 sequences are MNHEY and SVGAGI. The CDR3 has 15 amino acids, counting the end cysteine and phenylalanine. Left in the record is the CDR3 DNA by itself, 45 bases read in frame from the first base. At the junction V is shortened by 8 bases and J by 6 bases; bases outside the gene matches: 12. Worth noting for this clone: Its antigen is currently not known. The input lacks base qualities; no much larger clone sits a single base away.

What was sequenced was peripheral blood. The rearrangement joined TRBV6-5 to TRBJ2-2, with TRBD2 identical over 7 junction bases. This clonotype was obtained from a human donor in a cohort sampled during active COVID-19. The DNA sequence reads TGTGCCAGCCGATTTGGGGGGGTATCGGCCGGGGAGCTGTTTTTT. Its coded protein is CASRFGGVSAGELFF.